This section outlines one T cell receptor (beta chain) sequence together with its context. The antigen is undetermined. From germline, CDR1 is SQVTM and CDR2 ANQGSEA. The ends were cut back, 5 bases at V and 3 bases at J, with 14 bases in the middle. The CDR3 totals 13 residues. 13 Jbeta primers and 60 Vbeta primers were used for the PCR. Assay: immunoSEQ multiplex PCR; the TCRdb copy retains only in-frame clones and omits some. Among around 170,000 clones, more than 65% were seen once, and the ten largest hold 0.5%. The data were taken from a study of cytomegalovirus exposure and HLA in healthy donors. Findings of the study overall: Relative to equally common others, HLA-associated TCR beta chains showed greater clonal expansion in a later analysis. A later analysis found that most CMV-associated TCR beta chains appeared HLA-restricted.

There were likely unrecorded immune exposures, though donors were nominally healthy when sampled. This chain connects TRBV29-1 to TRBJ2-7, with TRBD2 as a possible D gene (6 bases). The source material was PBMCs. The TCR originated in a woman in her forties or fifties in good health and CMV-seronegative. The CDR3 sequence: CSVNGRNLYEQYF. As DNA, the CDR3 is TGCAGCGTTAACGGGAGAAACCTCTACGAGCAGTACTTC.